These 10 T cell receptor beta chains were sequenced from one sample in a study of OX40 agonist ivuxolimab in advanced cancers. Sequenced by immunoSEQ multiplex PCR; TCRdb stores in-frame clones only, minus some. The sample lists under 85,000 clones, 93% occurring once. The starting material was CD4+ or CD8+ T cells sorted from blood, obtained in a trial of the OX40 agonist ivuxolimab. All receptors derive from an adult with an advanced solid tumor such as melanoma, head and neck, liver or kidney cancer.

The V and J genes are TRBV5-1 and TRBJ2-7, with TRBD1 identical over 9 bases. Per the germline V gene, CDR1 is SGHRS and CDR2 is YFSETQ. The CDR3 sequence is 13 residues long. Trimming cost V 4 bases and J 3 bases; bases outside gene matches: 2. The DNA for the CDR3 is TGCGCCAGCAGCGGGGACAGGGTCTACGAGCAGTACTTC. Translated, it gives CASSGDRVYEQYF.

The chain links TRBV7-9 to TRBJ1-4, with D unclear. Trimming pared 1 base from V and 3 bases from J, leaving 9 bases between. In germline, CDR1 is SEHNR, CDR2 FQNEAQ (reference sequence). This CDR3 spans 15 amino acids. The CDR3 DNA follows: TGTGCCAGCAGCTTAGGGAACGGGGCTAATGAAAAACTGTTTTTT. Translating gives CASSLGNGANEKLFF.

The chain couples TRBV6-5 to TRBJ2-1, with TRBD2 identical over 13 bases. Looked up from germline, CDR1 is MNHEY and CDR2 is SVGAGI. The CDR3 sequence is 15 residues long. Unmatched junction bases numbered 4, after V lost 6 bases and J lost 5 bases. CDR3 residues: CASRPLAGGDNEQFF. The CDR3 bases are TGTGCCAGCAGGCCACTAGCGGGAGGGGACAATGAGCAGTTCTTC.

This rearrangement joins TRBV5-4 to TRBJ2-7; 13 positions match TRBD2. V lost 0 bases and J lost 7; bases outside the gene matches: 4. The CDR3 runs to 15 residues. Germline CDR1 is SGHNT and CDR2 is YYREEE (reference sequence). CDR3 coding DNA: TGTGCCAGCAGCTTGGAGACTAGCGGGGGGCGGGAGCAGTACTTC. Translated, it gives CASSLETSGGREQYF.

With regard to this clone: At one end the junction does not follow the germline gene, possibly because of a read error. V usage is TRBV15 and J usage is TRBJ1-1, with D possibly matching TRBD1 (5 bases). Germline CDR1 LNHNV, CDR2 YYDKDF (reference sequence). The CDR3 is 11 residues long. CDR3 protein: CATSRDKYRSF. CDR3 nucleotides: TGTGCCACCAGCAGAGATAAATACAGGAGCTTT.

The J gene is TRBJ2-2, the V gene TRBV27, with 7 positions matching TRBD2. With 2 bases clipped from V and 5 bases from J, the junction kept 2 bases outside the gene matches. CDR1 and CDR2 from the germline V gene are MNHEY and SMNVEV (reference sequence). The CDR3 spans 14 residues. DNA of the CDR3: TGTGCCAGCAGTTTAAGCGGGATAACCGGGGAGCTGTTTTTT. This sequence encodes CASSLSGITGELFF.

The chain links TRBV7-2 to TRBJ2-1; D gene unclear. Germline CDR1 and CDR2: SGHTA and FQGNSA. The CDR3 has 15 residues. Trimming stripped 2 bases from V and 0 bases from J, with 8 bases between. For the CDR3, the DNA is TGTGCCAGCAGCTTATCACGGAGCTCCTACAATGAGCAGTTCTTC. This encodes CASSLSRSSYNEQFF. Combining the CDR3 with reference TRBV7-2 and TRBJ2-1 gives the whole variable domain GAGVSQSPSNKVTEKGKDVELRCDPISGHTALYWYRQSLGQGLEFLIYFQGNSAPDKSGLPSDRFSAERTGGSVSTLTIQRTQQEDSAVYLCASSLSRSSYNEQFFGPGTRLTVL.

V gene TRBV6-1 combines with J gene TRBJ1-4; unclear D gene. The CDR3 is 15 residues long. Germline values: CDR1 MNHNS, CDR2 SASEGT. The ends were cut back, 4 bases at V and 0 bases at J, with 9 bases in the middle. The chain's CDR3 is CASSGYLATNEKLFF. The DNA for the CDR3 is TGTGCCAGCAGTGGCTACCTTGCAACTAATGAAAAACTGTTTTTT.

V and J are TRBV18 and TRBJ1-2; no firm D call. Trimming stripped 0 bases from V and 4 bases from J, with 9 bases between. The CDR3 loop spans 14 amino acids. Germline CDR1 and CDR2: KGHSH and LQKENI. CDR3 DNA sequence: TGTGCCAGCTCACCACCGTTAGCCCTCTATGGCTACACCTTC. This sequence encodes CASSPPLALYGYTF.

The chain employs TRBV11-2 and TRBJ2-5; 8 bases are shared with TRBD2. The CDR3 spans 16 residues. Trimming removed 3 bases from V and 3 bases from J; junction bases left unmatched: 9. Germline CDR1 SGHAT, CDR2 FQNNGV. The CDR3 DNA reads TGTGCCAGCAGCTTGCCGACCGGGACTAGTAAAGAGACCCAGTACTTC. Amino acids: CASSLPTGTSKETQYF.